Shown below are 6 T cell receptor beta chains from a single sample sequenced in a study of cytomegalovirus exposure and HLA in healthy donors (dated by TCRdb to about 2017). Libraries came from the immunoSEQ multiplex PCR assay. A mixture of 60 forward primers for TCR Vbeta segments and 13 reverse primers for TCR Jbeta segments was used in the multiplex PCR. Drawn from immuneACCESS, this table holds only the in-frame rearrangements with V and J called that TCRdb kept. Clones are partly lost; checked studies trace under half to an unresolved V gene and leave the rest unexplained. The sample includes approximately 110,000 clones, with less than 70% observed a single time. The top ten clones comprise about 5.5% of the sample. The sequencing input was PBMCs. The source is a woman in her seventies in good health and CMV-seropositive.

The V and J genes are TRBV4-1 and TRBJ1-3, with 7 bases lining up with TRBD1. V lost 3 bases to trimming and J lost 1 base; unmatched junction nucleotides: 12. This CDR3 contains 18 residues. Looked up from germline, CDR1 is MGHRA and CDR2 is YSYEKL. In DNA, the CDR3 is TGCGCCAGCAGCCAGGATCCGGGACAGCCAATTTCTGGAAACACCATATATTTT. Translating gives CASSQDPGQPISGNTIYF.

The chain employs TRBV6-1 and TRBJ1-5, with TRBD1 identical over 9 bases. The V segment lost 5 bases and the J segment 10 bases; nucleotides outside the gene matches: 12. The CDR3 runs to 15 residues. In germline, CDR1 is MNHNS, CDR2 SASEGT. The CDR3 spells CASSTQPGTGSPQHF. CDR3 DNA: TGTGCCAGCAGTACTCAGCCCGGGACAGGGTCCCCCCAGCATTTT.

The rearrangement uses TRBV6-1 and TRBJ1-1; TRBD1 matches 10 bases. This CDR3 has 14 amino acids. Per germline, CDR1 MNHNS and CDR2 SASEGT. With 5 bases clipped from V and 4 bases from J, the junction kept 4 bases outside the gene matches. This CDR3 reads CASSRQGASTEAFF. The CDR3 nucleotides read TGTGCCAGCAGTAGACAGGGGGCGAGCACTGAAGCTTTCTTT.

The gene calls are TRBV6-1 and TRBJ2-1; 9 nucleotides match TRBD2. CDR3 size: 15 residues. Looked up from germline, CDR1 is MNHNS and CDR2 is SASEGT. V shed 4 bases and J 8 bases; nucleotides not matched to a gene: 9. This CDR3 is CASSALAGNYDEQFF. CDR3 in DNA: TGTGCCAGCAGTGCCCTAGCGGGGAATTATGATGAGCAGTTCTTC.

The CDR3 loop is CASSFLGDFNNSPLHF. The CDR3 region has the DNA TGTGCCAGCAGCTTCTTGGGGGACTTTAATAATTCACCCCTCCACTTT. V and J are TRBV7-2 and TRBJ1-6; a possible D gene is TRBD1 (5 bases). Germline CDR1 SGHTA, CDR2 FQGNSA. The V end lost 3 bases, the J end lost 5 bases, and 14 bases lay between the germline ends. This CDR3 has 16 residues. The full variable domain, with the rest looked up from reference TRBV7-2 and TRBJ1-6, is GAGVSQSPSNKVTEKGKDVELRCDPISGHTALYWYRQSLGQGLEFLIYFQGNSAPDKSGLPSDRFSAERTGGSVSTLTIQRTQQEDSAVYLCASSFLGDFNNSPLHFGNGTRLTVT.

The CDR3: CASIMTAGHQPQHF. CDR3 DNA sequence: TGTGCCAGCATTATGACAGCGGGACATCAGCCCCAGCATTTT. The chain joins TRBV5-7 to TRBJ1-5; D is perhaps TRBD1 (5 bases). TRBV5-7 counts as an open reading frame of uncertain function. The ends were cut back, 6 bases at V and 5 bases at J, with 15 bases in the middle. The CDR3 runs 14 residues.